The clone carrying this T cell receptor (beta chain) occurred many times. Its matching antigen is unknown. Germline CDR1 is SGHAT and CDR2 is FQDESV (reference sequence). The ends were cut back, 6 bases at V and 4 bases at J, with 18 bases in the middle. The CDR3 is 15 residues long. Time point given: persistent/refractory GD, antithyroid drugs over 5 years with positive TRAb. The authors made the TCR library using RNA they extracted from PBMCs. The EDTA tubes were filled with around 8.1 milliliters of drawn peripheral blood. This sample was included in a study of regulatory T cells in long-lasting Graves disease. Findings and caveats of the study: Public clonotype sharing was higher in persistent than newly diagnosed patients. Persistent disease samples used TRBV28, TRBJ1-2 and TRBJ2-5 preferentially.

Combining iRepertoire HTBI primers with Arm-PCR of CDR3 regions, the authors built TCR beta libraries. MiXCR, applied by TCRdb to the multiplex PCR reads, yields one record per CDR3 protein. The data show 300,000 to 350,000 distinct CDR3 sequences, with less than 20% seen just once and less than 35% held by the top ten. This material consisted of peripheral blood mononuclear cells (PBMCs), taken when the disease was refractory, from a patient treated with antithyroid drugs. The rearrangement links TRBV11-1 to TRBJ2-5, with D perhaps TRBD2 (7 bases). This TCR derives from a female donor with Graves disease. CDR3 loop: CASSRNSGGSETQYF. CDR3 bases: TGTGCCAGCAGTAGAAACTCGGGGGGCTCAGAGACCCAGTACTTC.